The clone carrying this TCR beta chain was observed once. The target antigen is unknown. The CDR3 runs 15 residues. CDR1 is MNHNY, CDR2 SVGAGI, per germline (reference sequence). The ends lost 6 bases at V and 1 base at J; junction bases unmatched: 3. In the PCR, 60 Vbeta and 13 Jbeta primers were used. Generated by immunoSEQ multiplex PCR, the TCRdb table keeps only in-frame clones and is missing some. Of around 130,000 clones in the sample, approximately 80% were seen once. The record originates from a study of cytomegalovirus exposure and HLA in healthy donors. Notes on the study in general: A few CMV-associated chains were confirmed in vitro to be specific for CMV antigens.

The TCR sequence derives from a woman aged 18 to 35 in good health and CMV-seronegative. V is TRBV6-6 and J is TRBJ1-1; 12 nucleotides match TRBD1. Input material: PBMCs. DNA of the CDR3: TGTGCCAGCAGAGGGACAGGGGGCCCGAACACTGAAGCTTTCTTT. Amino acid sequence: CASRGTGGPNTEAFF.